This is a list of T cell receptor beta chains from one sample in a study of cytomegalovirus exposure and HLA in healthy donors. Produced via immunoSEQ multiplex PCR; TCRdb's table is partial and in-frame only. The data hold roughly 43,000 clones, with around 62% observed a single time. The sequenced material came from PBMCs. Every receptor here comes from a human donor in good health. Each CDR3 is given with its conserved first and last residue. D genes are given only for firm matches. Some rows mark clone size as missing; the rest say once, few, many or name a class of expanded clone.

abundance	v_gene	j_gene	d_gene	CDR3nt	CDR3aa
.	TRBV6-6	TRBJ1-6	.	TGTGCCAGCAGGGGGGGGCAAAATTCACCCCTCCACTTT	CASRGGQNSPLHF
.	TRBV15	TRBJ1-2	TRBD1	TGTGCCACCAGCAACCCTCGGACAGGGGAATATGGCTACACCTTC	CATSNPRTGEYGYTF
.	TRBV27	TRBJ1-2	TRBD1	TGTGCCAGCAGGGGACAGGGAACGCTCTACACCTTC	CASRGQGTLYTF
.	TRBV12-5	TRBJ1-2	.	TGTGCTAGTGGTTTGGGCGGTAACAGGGCTAGGTCGGCTGGCTACACCTTC	CASGLGGNRARSAGYTF
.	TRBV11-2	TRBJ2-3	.	TGTGCCAGCAGCTTAGTTCAGGATTTGGATACGCAGTATTTT	CASSLVQDLDTQYF
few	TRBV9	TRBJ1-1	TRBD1	TGTGCCAGCAGCCCCCGTCGGGGACAGCTAATGAACACTGAAGCTTTCTTT	CASSPRRGQLMNTEAFF
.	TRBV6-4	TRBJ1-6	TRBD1	TGTGCCAGCAGTGAGGACAGGGATTCACCCCTCCACTTT	CASSEDRDSPLHF
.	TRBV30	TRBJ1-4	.	TGTGCCTCCGCGTTTACTAATGAAAAACTGTTTTTT	CASAFTNEKLFF
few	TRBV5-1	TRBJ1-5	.	TGCGCCAGCAGCCAACAAGGGGGCAATCAGCCCCAGCATTTT	CASSQQGGNQPQHF
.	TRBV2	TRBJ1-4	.	TGTGCCAGCAGTGAAACCATCCTCCGGGAAAAACTGTTTTTT	CASSETILREKLFF
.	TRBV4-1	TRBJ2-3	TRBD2	TGCGCCAGCAGCCAAGATCGCACGGCGGGGGTTTTGACAGATACGCAGTATTTT	CASSQDRTAGVLTDTQYF
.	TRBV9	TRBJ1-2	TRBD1	TGTGCCAGCAGCGTAGCACAGGGGGATGGCTACACCTTC	CASSVAQGDGYTF
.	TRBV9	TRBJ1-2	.	TGTGCCAGCAGAGACCTAAGGGGGAACTATGGCTACACCTTC	CASRDLRGNYGYTF
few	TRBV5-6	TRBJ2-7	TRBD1	TGTGCCAGCAGCTGGAGGGACAGGGGGTACGAGCAGTACTTC	CASSWRDRGYEQYF
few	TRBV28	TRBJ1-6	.	TGTGCCAGCAGACCGACAGAATATAATTCACCCCTCCACTTT	CASRPTEYNSPLHF
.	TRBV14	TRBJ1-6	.	TGTGCCAGCAGTCCTTCTCCGAGTAATTCACCCCTCCACTTT	CASSPSPSNSPLHF
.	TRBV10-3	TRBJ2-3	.	TGTGCCATCAGTGGATCAACCGGGACACTAAGCACAGATACGCAGTATTTT	CAISGSTGTLSTDTQYF
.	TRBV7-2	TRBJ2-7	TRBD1	TGTGCCAGCAGCTTCCGACAGGGCTCCGAGCAGTACTTC	CASSFRQGSEQYF
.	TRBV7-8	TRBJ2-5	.	TGTGCCAGCAGCTTAAACCCGGGGAACCAAGAGACCCAGTACTTC	CASSLNPGNQETQYF
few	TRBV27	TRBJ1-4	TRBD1	TGTGCCAGCAGTTCCGGACAGGTTGAAAAACTGTTTTTT	CASSSGQVEKLFF
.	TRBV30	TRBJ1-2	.	TGTGCCTGGAATTCGGACACTGGCTACACCTTC	CAWNSDTGYTF
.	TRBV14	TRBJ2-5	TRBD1	TGTGCCAGCAGCGTCCACCGGGACAGGATCCAAGAGACCCAGTACTTC	CASSVHRDRIQETQYF
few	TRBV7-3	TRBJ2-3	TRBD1	TGTGCCAGCAGCAAACAGGGGGCAGATACGCAGTATTTT	CASSKQGADTQYF
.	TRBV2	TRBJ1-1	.	TGTGCCAGCAGTCCCCAAGCGGTACTCCTTCGTGAAGCTTTCTTT	CASSPQAVLLREAFF
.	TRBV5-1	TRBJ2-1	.	TGCGCCAGCAGCCCCGATGACATTAGTCAGTTCTTC	CASSPDDISQFF
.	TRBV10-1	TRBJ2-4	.	TGCGCCAGCAGTGATGCGGGAGCCAAAAACATTCAGTACTTC	CASSDAGAKNIQYF
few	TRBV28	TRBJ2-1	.	TGTGCCAGCAGTTCAGGGGCCTACAATGAGCAGTTCTTC	CASSSGAYNEQFF
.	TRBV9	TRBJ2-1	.	TGTGCCAGCAGCTTCTTAGGGGGGGGGACGATCAATGAGCAGTTCTTC	CASSFLGGGTINEQFF
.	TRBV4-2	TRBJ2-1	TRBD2	TGTGCCAGCAGCGGGGCGGGGGGGCCAGGTCGTAATGAGCAGTTCTTC	CASSGAGGPGRNEQFF
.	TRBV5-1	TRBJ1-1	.	TGCGCCAGCAGCCCTAGAGTGAACACTGAAGCTTTCTTT	CASSPRVNTEAFF
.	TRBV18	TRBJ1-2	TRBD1	TGTGCCAGCTCACCAGAAGGGACAGGGTCTGGCTACACCTTC	CASSPEGTGSGYTF
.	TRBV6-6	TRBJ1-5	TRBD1	TGTGCCAGCACCAGGGACAGAACAAGCAATCAGCCCCAGCATTTT	CASTRDRTSNQPQHF
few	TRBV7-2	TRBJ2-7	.	TGTGCCAGCAGCTTAGAGGTGGGGCTAAGGTACGAGCAGTACTTC	CASSLEVGLRYEQYF
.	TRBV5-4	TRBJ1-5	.	TGTGCCAGCAGCTCTGACGGACTCAATCAGCCCCAGCATTTT	CASSSDGLNQPQHF
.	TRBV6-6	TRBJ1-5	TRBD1	TGTGCCAGCAGCCAGGACAGGGGGAACAATCAGCCCCAGCATTTT	CASSQDRGNNQPQHF
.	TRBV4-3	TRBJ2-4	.	TGCGCCAGCAGCCAAGATAACTTCGGAGGAAACATTCAGTACTTC	CASSQDNFGGNIQYF
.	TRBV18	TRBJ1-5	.	TGTGCCAGCTCACCCGACACCGGTCAGCCCCAGCATTTT	CASSPDTGQPQHF